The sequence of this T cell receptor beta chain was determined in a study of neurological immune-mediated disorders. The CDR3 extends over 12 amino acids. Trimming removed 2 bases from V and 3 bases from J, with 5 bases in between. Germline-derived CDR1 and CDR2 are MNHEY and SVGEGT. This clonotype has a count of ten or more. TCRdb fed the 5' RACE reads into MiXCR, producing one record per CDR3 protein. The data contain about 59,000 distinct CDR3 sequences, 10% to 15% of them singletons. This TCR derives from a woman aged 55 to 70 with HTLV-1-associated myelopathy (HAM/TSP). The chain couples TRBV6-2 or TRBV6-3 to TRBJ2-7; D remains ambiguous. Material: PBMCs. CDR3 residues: CASSYRYYEQYF. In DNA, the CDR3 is TGTGCCAGCAGTTACCGATACTACGAGCAGTACTTC.